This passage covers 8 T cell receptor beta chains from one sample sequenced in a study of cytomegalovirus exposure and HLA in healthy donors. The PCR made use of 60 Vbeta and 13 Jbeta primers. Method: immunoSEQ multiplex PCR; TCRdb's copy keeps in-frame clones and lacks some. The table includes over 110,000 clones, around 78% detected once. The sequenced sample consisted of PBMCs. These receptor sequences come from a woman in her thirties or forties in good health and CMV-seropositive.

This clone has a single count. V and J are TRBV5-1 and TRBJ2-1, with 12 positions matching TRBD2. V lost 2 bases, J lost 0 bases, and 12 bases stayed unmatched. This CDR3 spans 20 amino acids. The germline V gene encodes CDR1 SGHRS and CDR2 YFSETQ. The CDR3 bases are TGCGCCAGCAGCTTAACACCGGGACTAGCGGGCGGGAGCTCCTACAATGAGCAGTTCTTC. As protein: CASSLTPGLAGGSSYNEQFF.

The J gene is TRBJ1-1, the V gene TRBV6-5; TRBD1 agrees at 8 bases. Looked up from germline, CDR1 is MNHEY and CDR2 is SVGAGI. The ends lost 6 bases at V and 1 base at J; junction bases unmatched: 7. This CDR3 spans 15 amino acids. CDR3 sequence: CASSHRGLGNTEAFF. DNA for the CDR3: TGTGCCAGCAGCCACAGGGGGTTGGGGAACACTGAAGCTTTCTTT.

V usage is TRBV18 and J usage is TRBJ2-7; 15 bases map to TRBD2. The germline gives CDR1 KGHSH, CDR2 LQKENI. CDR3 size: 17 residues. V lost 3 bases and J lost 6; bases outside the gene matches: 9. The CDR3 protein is CASSPGLAGGFLLEQYF. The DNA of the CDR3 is TGTGCCAGCTCACCGGGACTAGCGGGAGGATTCCTCCTCGAGCAGTACTTC.

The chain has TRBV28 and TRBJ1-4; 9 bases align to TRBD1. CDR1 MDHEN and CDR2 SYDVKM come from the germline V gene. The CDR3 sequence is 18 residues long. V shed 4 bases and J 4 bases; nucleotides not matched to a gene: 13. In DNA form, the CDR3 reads TGTGCCAGCAGTTGGGACAGGGAAGGCCCCCGTTATAATGAAAAACTGTTTTTT. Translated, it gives CASSWDREGPRYNEKLFF.

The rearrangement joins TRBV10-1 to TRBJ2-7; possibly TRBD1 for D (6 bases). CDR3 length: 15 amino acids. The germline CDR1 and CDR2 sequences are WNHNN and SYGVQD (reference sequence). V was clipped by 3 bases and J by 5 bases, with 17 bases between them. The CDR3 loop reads CASSDPRTRGNEQYF. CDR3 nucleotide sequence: TGCGCCAGCAGTGACCCACGGACAAGGGGGAACGAGCAGTACTTC.

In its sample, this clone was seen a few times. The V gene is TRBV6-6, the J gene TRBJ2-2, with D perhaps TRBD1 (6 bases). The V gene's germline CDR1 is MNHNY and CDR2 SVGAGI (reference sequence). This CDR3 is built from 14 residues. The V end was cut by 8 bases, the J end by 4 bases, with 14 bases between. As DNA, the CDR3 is TGTGCCAGCCAGAGGGGGTCAGGCACCGGGGAGCTGTTTTTT. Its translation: CASQRGSGTGELFF.

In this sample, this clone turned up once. The CDR3 region is CASSPGLAVNIQYF. The CDR3 DNA reads as TGTGCCAGCAGCCCGGGACTAGCCGTCAACATTCAGTACTTC. J is TRBJ2-4 and V is TRBV25-1; 9 nucleotides line up with TRBD2. The CDR3 length is 14 residues. V dropped 6 bases and J dropped 7; count of bases not matched to a gene: 7. Germline V CDR1 and CDR2: MGHDK, SYGVNS.

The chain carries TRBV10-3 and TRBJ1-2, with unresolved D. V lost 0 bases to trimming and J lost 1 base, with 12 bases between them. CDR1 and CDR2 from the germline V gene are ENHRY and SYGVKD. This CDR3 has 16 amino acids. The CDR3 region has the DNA TGTGCCATCAGTGAGTCCAACCAAAACTATAACTATGGCTACACCTTC. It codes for CAISESNQNYNYGYTF.